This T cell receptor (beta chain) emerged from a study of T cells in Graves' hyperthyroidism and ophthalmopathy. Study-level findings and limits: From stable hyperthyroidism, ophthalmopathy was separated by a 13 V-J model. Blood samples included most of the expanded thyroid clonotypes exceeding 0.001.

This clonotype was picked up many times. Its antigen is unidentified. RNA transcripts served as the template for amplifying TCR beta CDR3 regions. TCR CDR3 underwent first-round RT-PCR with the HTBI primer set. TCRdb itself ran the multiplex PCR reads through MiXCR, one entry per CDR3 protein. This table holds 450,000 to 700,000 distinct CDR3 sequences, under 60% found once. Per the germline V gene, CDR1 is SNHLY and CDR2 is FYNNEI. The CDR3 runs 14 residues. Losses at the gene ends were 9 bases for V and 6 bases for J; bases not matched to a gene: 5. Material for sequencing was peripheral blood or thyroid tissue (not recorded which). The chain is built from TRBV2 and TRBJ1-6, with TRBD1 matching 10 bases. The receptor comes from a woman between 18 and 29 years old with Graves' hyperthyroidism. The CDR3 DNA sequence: TGTGCCAGTTACCGGGACAGGGGTAATTCACCCCTCCACTTT. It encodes CASYRDRGNSPLHF.